The rows below give T cell receptor beta chains drawn from one sample of a study of shared clonotypes between healthy human individuals. Generated by immunoSEQ multiplex PCR, the TCRdb table keeps only in-frame clones and is missing some. The sample consists of fewer than 800,000 clones, around 90% of them appearing once. The sample consisted of naive CD8+ T cells sorted from blood. The origin of the receptors is a man in his thirties or forties in good health. Each CDR3 is given without its conserved first and last residue.

TRBV14	TRBJ2-1	ASSQIRMLQF
TRBV7-9	TRBJ2-1	ASSFPHTDEQF
TRBV10-3	TRBJ2-5	AISDPRQQETQY
TRBV11-2	TRBJ2-7	ASSPSGLAGNYEQY
TRBV9	TRBJ2-1	ASSDLADDDNEQF
TRBV9	TRBJ2-2	ASRRGSGELF
TRBV5-1	TRBJ2-1	ASSIWGSEQF
TRBV5-8	TRBJ2-1	ASGSGTGWDEQF
TRBV18	.	ASSPPEVGGLSYEQY
TRBV5-1	TRBJ1-2	ASSPRPRPPNYGYT
TRBV6-5	TRBJ2-2	ATGGTGELF
TRBV6-1	TRBJ1-2	ASSDGGTGNYGYT
TRBV14	TRBJ2-6	ASSQDIALTRGANVLT
TRBV7-8	TRBJ2-3	ASSHIPGTSGRGSTDTQY
TRBV29-1	TRBJ2-7	SVEDTGQTYEQY
TRBV11-2	TRBJ2-7	ASSLPDRGGYEQY
TRBV18	TRBJ2-5	ASSSTSLRVIGETQY
TRBV7-9	TRBJ2-5	ASSPRTSGSRETQY
TRBV7-2	TRBJ2-7	ASSLAPSSYEQY
TRBV7-2	TRBJ2-7	ASSAAPGVSYEQY
TRBV7-9	TRBJ2-1	ASSERRTSVYNEQF
TRBV9	TRBJ2-1	ASSGPSGGYNEQF
TRBV15	TRBJ2-2	ATSRAGLGELF
TRBV28	TRBJ2-1	ALSGVFYNEQF
TRBV7-6	TRBJ2-7	ASSLEVLGEQY
TRBV5-1	TRBJ1-1	ASSSTGLLDTEAF
TRBV6-5	TRBJ1-5	ASSSQENQPQH
TRBV12-5	TRBJ2-3	ASGYGATDTQY
TRBV19	TRBJ2-7	ASSPGTSGSAGYYEQY
TRBV10-3	TRBJ1-5	AISPDDTTNQPQH
TRBV7-9	TRBJ1-5	ASSLSQGYSNQPQH
TRBV5-1	TRBJ1-2	ASSLDGGLYGYT
TRBV18	TRBJ2-7	ASSPPGTEREIDEQY
TRBV13	TRBJ2-1	ASSLVGNEQF
TRBV19	TRBJ1-1	ASSFSVASGTEAF
TRBV27	TRBJ2-5	ASSWDSFGETQY
TRBV9	TRBJ2-2	ASSTQTTMGTGELF
TRBV7-9	TRBJ2-5	ASSSPRQGRQETQY
TRBV1	TRBJ1-5	TSSQDVPDRGLGNQPQH
TRBV6-1	TRBJ1-3	ASIRSWGTGNTIY
TRBV29-1	TRBJ2-5	SVFGVGQQETQY
TRBV9	TRBJ2-7	ASSGTVGEQY
TRBV28	TRBJ2-2	ASSLPGQVNTGELF
TRBV11-2	TRBJ2-3	ASSLAYEAGDITDTQY
TRBV7-2	TRBJ2-5	ASSLVGPRRETQY
TRBV4-1	TRBJ2-1	ASSQGAGFYNEQF
TRBV7-9	TRBJ2-5	ASSSDRIQETQY